Here is one T cell receptor (beta chain) with its context. These data come from a study of shared T cell receptors in the human thymus. Sequencing used immunoSEQ multiplex PCR; TCRdb keeps in-frame clones, though not all of them. This sample has a few hundred thousand clones, with 95% found just once. Germline V gene lookup returns CDR1 MNHNS and CDR2 SASEGT. This CDR3 has 14 residues. The V and J ends lost 7 bases and 7 bases, in that order; junction bases with no gene match: 10. This receptor was obtained from a human donor. The chain joins TRBV6-1 to TRBJ1-2; 9 positions agree with TRBD1. The material sequenced was thymocytes. The CDR3 loop is CASTHRGRSGGYTF. The DNA for the CDR3 is TGTGCCAGCACGCACAGGGGGCGCTCAGGTGGCTACACCTTC.